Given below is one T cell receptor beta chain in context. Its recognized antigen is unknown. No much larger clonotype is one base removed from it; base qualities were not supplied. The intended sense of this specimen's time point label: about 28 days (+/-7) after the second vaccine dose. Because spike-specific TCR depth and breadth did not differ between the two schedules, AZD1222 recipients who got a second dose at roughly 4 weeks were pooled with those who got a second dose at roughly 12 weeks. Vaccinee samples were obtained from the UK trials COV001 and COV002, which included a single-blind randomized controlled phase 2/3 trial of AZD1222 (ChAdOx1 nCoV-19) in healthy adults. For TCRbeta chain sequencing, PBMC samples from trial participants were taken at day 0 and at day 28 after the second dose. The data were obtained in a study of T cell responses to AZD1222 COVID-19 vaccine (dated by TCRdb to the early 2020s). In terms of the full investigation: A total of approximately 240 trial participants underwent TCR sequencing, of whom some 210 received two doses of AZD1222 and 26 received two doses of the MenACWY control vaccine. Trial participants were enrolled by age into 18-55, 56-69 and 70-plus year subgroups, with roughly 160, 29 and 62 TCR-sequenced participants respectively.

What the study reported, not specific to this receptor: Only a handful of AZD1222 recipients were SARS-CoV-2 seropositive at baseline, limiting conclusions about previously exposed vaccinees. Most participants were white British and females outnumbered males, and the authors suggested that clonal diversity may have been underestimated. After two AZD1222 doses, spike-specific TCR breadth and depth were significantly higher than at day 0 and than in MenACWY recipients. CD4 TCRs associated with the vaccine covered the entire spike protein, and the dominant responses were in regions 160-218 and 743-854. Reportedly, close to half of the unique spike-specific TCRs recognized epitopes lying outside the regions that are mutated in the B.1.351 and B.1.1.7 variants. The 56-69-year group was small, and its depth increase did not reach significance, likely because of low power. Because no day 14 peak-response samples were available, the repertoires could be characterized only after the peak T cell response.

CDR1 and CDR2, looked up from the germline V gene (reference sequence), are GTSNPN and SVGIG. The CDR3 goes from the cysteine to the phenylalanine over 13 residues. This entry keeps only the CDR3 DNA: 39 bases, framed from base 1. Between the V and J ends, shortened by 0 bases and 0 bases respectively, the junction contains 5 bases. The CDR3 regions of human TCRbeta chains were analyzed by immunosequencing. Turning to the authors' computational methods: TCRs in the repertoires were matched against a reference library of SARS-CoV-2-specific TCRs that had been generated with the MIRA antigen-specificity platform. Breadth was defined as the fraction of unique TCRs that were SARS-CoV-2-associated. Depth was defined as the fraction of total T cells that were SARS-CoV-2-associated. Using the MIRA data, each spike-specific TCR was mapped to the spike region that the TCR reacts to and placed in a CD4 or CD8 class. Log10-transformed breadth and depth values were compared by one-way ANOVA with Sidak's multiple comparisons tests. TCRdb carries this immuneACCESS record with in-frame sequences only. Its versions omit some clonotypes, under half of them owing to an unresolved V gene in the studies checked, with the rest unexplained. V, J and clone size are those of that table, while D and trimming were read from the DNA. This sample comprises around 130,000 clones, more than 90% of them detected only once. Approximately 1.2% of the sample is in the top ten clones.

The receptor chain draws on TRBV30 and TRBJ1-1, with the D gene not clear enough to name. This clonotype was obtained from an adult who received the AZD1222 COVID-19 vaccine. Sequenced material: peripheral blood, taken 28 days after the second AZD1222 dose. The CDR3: CAWSVRLNTEAFF. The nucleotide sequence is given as TGTGCCTGGAGTGTACGCCTGAACACTGAAGCTTTCTTT.